This T cell receptor beta chain was captured in a study of blood T cell repertoires in COVID-19. Across the whole study: Collection of acute and convalescent COVID-19 samples took place in the United States, Italy and Spain. PBMCs, B-cell-depleted T cells, or T cells were the source of the cDNA or gDNA that made up the material.

J was trimmed by 1 base and V by 1 base; bases with no gene match: 10. Germline CDR1 is SGHRS and CDR2 is YFSETQ. The CDR3 sequence is 17 residues long. Under the authors' procedure: Estimation of nucleated cell counts was performed using reference gene primer amplification. Produced via immunoSEQ multiplex PCR; TCRdb's table is partial and in-frame only. V, J and clone size reflect that table, while D and trimming were determined from the DNA. The sample records around 100,000 clones, around 73% being singletons. This clone was counted once. This chain connects TRBV5-1 to TRBJ1-1; 7 nucleotides match TRBD1. The TCR comes from a man aged 55 to 69 with active or convalescent COVID-19. Input material: peripheral blood. In DNA form, the CDR3 reads TGCGCCAGCAGCTTGACAGGGGCGTTCGAGAAGAACACTGAAGCTTTCTTT. It yields the protein CASSLTGAFEKNTEAFF. The full variable domain, with the rest looked up from reference TRBV5-1 and TRBJ1-1, is KAGVTQTPRYLIKTRGQQVTLSCSPISGHRSVSWYQQTPGQGLQFLFEYFSETQRNKGNFPGRFSGRQFSNSRSEMNVSTLELGDSALYLCASSLTGAFEKNTEAFFGQGTRLTVV.